The T cell receptor beta chain described here comes from a study of shared T cell receptors in the human thymus. TCRdb's table, derived via immunoSEQ multiplex PCR, lists solely in-frame clones and lacks some. Altogether 500,000 to 750,000 clones are present, 88% being singletons, with the ten largest covering 0.0095% to 0.011%. The same sample was also used in a study of human thymus T cells. As that study records: Resections removed during corrective heart surgery provided the thymus tissue used.

This TCR was recovered from a boy under two years old with a congenital heart defect. Sequenced: thymocytes.

In DNA, the CDR3 is TGTGCCAGCAATCAGGGATTATACGGCGAGCAGTACTTC. Its translation: CASNQGLYGEQYF. The chain carries TRBV6-8 and TRBJ2-7; maybe TRBD1 (5 bases). This CDR3 spans 13 amino acids. Trimming cost V 7 bases and J 6 bases, with 16 bases left between them. Germline V gene lookup returns CDR1 MNHGY and CDR2 SAAAGT.